Listed below are T cell receptor beta chains from one sample, sequenced in a study of T cells in Graves' hyperthyroidism and ophthalmopathy. TCRdb reprocessed the multiplex PCR reads with MiXCR, giving one entry per CDR3 protein. The repertoire consists of under 350,000 distinct CDR3 sequences, with over 15% occurring once and the leading ten covering over 45%. The sequencing input was blood. These receptors were collected from a woman in her sixties with Graves' ophthalmopathy. Both conserved end residues are trimmed from each CDR3. Fields, in order: V gene, CDR3 length, CDR3 protein.

v_call: TRBV20-1
cdr3_length: 10
cdr3_aa: SADDGFTEAF

v_call: TRBV5-1
cdr3_length: 12
cdr3_aa: ASSLANEGTGAF

v_call: TRBV20-1
cdr3_length: 11
cdr3_aa: SANPGPSTEAF

v_call: TRBV6-2/TRBV6-3
cdr3_length: 11
cdr3_aa: ASSRDGTLEQY

v_call: TRBV28
cdr3_length: 13
cdr3_aa: ASSLFRGLSEKLF

v_call: TRBV6-1
cdr3_length: 13
cdr3_aa: ASKDTGAGANVLT

v_call: TRBV6-2/TRBV6-3
cdr3_length: 12
cdr3_aa: ASKVAGTQETQY

v_call: TRBV3-1
cdr3_length: 13
cdr3_aa: ASSHRIAAAYEQY

v_call: TRBV5-4
cdr3_length: 13
cdr3_aa: ASSAGVEAGYGYT

v_call: TRBV12-3/TRBV12-4
cdr3_length: 11
cdr3_aa: ASSSLDRAGYT

v_call: TRBV5-1
cdr3_length: 12
cdr3_aa: ASNTWGENTEAF

v_call: TRBV25-1
cdr3_length: 11
cdr3_aa: ASSGTGLNEQF

v_call: TRBV7-2
cdr3_length: 13
cdr3_aa: ASSSGPIWTRKQF

v_call: TRBV27
cdr3_length: 12
cdr3_aa: ASKWGRPSDTQY

v_call: TRBV7-3
cdr3_length: 13
cdr3_aa: ASSLLAGGYNEQF

v_call: TRBV7-9
cdr3_length: 9
cdr3_aa: AGNRNEKLF

v_call: TRBV20-1
cdr3_length: 14
cdr3_aa: SARDGTSGGMGTQY

v_call: TRBV28
cdr3_length: 12
cdr3_aa: ASSLIVSNTEAF

v_call: TRBV6-1
cdr3_length: 14
cdr3_aa: ASSTGTGNQNQPQH

v_call: TRBV12-3/TRBV12-4
cdr3_length: 11
cdr3_aa: ASTFLVSGEQY

v_call: TRBV10-3
cdr3_length: 15
cdr3_aa: AISESSSAAGIYGYT

v_call: TRBV10-3
cdr3_length: 13
cdr3_aa: AISEKASGQETQY

v_call: TRBV15
cdr3_length: 15
cdr3_aa: ATSRNLQGWGTDTQY

v_call: TRBV6-2/TRBV6-3
cdr3_length: 13
cdr3_aa: ASSSTGTATYEQY

v_call: TRBV7-2
cdr3_length: 12
cdr3_aa: ASSETGAIYGYT

v_call: TRBV25-1
cdr3_length: 13
cdr3_aa: ASSDPREGAYGYT

v_call: TRBV11-2
cdr3_length: 12
cdr3_aa: ASSPRTGEVTQY

v_call: TRBV30
cdr3_length: 13
cdr3_aa: AWSALAGVADTQY

v_call: TRBV18
cdr3_length: 13
cdr3_aa: ASSPGPISSYEQY

v_call: TRBV19
cdr3_length: 10
cdr3_aa: ASSIDRDTQY

v_call: TRBV10-3
cdr3_length: 15
cdr3_aa: AISESDRGPLNSPLH

v_call: TRBV24-1
cdr3_length: 11
cdr3_aa: ATGLAGRETQY

v_call: TRBV11-3
cdr3_length: 12
cdr3_aa: ASSRGRDFYEQY

v_call: TRBV6-2/TRBV6-3
cdr3_length: 13
cdr3_aa: ASSYWGSGANVLT

v_call: TRBV6-2/TRBV6-3
cdr3_length: 10
cdr3_aa: ASTYSVGTQY

v_call: TRBV2
cdr3_length: 10
cdr3_aa: AIDRSPHEQF

v_call: TRBV6-2/TRBV6-3
cdr3_length: 15
cdr3_aa: ASSYGYGVRSNQPQH

v_call: TRBV6-5
cdr3_length: 12
cdr3_aa: ASSYNEISYEQY

v_call: TRBV28
cdr3_length: 11
cdr3_aa: AAGGQDKNIQY

v_call: TRBV7-7
cdr3_length: 14
cdr3_aa: ASSPSGLAGAYEQY

v_call: TRBV20-1
cdr3_length: 12
cdr3_aa: SAQQVMSSYEQY

v_call: TRBV4-3
cdr3_length: 13
cdr3_aa: ASSQDQGASYEQY

v_call: TRBV20-1
cdr3_length: 13
cdr3_aa: SARDGGALKYGYT

v_call: TRBV20-1
cdr3_length: 11
cdr3_aa: SPKGGSTDTQY

v_call: TRBV7-2
cdr3_length: 18
cdr3_aa: ASSQTGTGGAMATDTEAF

v_call: TRBV4-1
cdr3_length: 11
cdr3_aa: ASRRDRGTPLH

v_call: TRBV5-1
cdr3_length: 14
cdr3_aa: ASSAPFGGRDTEAF

v_call: TRBV6-2/TRBV6-3
cdr3_length: 12
cdr3_aa: ASSPPRSPYEQY

v_call: TRBV20-1
cdr3_length: 13
cdr3_aa: SARDGAVSTDTQY

v_call: TRBV4-2
cdr3_length: 13
cdr3_aa: ASSHSRGGQYGYT

v_call: TRBV6-2/TRBV6-3
cdr3_length: 10
cdr3_aa: ASSELVGGYT

v_call: TRBV7-2
cdr3_length: 14
cdr3_aa: ASSLHFNAPDTEAF

v_call: TRBV5-1
cdr3_length: 12
cdr3_aa: ASSPGLAGGEQF

v_call: TRBV12-5
cdr3_length: 15
cdr3_aa: ASGLVYSGGDQNEQF